This T cell receptor beta chain derives from a study of blood T cell repertoires in COVID-19. Study at large: The study drew acute and convalescent COVID-19 samples from the United States, Italy and Spain.

The J segment lost 3 bases and the V segment lost 6 bases, leaving 10 bases of the junction unmatched. The CDR3 covers 15 residues. Germline CDR1 is SGHRS and CDR2 is YFSETQ. Some clones are missing from TCRdb's copy, which holds only in-frame ones; the method was immunoSEQ multiplex PCR. The sample records 150,000 to 200,000 clones, about 87% being singletons. The sequence came from a woman in her fifties or sixties who had recovered from COVID-19. This chain links TRBV5-1 with TRBJ2-3; 7 nucleotides line up with TRBD1. The sample consisted of peripheral blood. The CDR3 loop reads CASTLQGSRTDTQYF. For the CDR3, the DNA is TGCGCCAGCACCCTACAGGGGAGTCGGACAGATACGCAGTATTTT.